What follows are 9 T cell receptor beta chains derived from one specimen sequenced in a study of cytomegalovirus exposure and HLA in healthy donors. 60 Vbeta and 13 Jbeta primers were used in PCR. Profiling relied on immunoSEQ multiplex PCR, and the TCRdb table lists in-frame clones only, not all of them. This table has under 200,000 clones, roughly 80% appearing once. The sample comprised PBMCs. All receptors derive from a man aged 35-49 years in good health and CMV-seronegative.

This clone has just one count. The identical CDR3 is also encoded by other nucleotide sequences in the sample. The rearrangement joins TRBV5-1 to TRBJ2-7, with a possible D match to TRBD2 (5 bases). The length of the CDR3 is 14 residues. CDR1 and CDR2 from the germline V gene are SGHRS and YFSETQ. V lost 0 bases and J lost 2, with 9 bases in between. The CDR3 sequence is CASSLEGAAYEQYF. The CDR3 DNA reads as TGCGCCAGCAGCTTGGAGGGAGCGGCCTACGAGCAGTACTTC.

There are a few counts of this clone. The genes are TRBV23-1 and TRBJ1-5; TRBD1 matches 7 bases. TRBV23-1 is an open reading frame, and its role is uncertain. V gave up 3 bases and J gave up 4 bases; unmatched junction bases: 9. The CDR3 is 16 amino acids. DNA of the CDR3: TGCGCCAGCAGTCATTCCCCCGGGACAGCAAATCAGCCCCAGCATTTT. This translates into CASSHSPGTANQPQHF.

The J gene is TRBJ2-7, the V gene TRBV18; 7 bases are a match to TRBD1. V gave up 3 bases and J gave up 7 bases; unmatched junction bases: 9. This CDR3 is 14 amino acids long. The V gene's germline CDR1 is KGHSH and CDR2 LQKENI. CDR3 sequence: CASSPGQPIREQYF. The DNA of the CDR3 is TGTGCCAGCTCACCGGGACAGCCGATCAGGGAGCAGTACTTC.

For the CDR3, the DNA is TGTGCCAGCAGCTTGGAGGGGGGACTAGCGGGAGACAACTACGAGCAGTACTTC. It codes for CASSLEGGLAGDNYEQYF. V gene TRBV5-4 combines with J gene TRBJ2-7; 14 bases match TRBD2. CDR1 and CDR2 from the germline V gene are SGHNT and YYREEE (reference sequence). The CDR3 contains 18 residues. V lost 0 bases to trimming and J lost 3 bases; unmatched junction nucleotides: 8. Using reference TRBV5-4 and TRBJ2-7 for the parts outside the CDR3, the full variable domain is ETGVTQSPTHLIKTRGQQVTLRCSSQSGHNTVSWYQQALGQGPQFIFQYYREEENGRGNFPPRFSGLQFPNYSSELNVNALELDDSALYLCASSLEGGLAGDNYEQYFGPGTRLTVT.

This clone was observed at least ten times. The CDR3 DNA sequence: TGTGCCAGCAGTACCCGGGGTGAAGCGGCAGATACGCAGTATTTT. It encodes CASSTRGEAADTQYF. The genes are TRBV7-9 and TRBJ2-3; D is possibly TRBD2 (5 bases). Trimming left V 6 bases short and J 4 bases short, with 17 bases between. This CDR3 has 15 residues. Germline V gene sequence: CDR1 SEHNR, CDR2 FQNEAQ (reference sequence). Based on the CDR3 plus reference TRBV7-9 and TRBJ2-3, the full variable domain is DTGVSQNPRHKITKRGQNVTFRCDPISEHNRLYWYRQTLGQGPEFLTYFQNEAQLEKSRLLSDRFSAERPKGSFSTLEIQRTEQGDSAMYLCASSTRGEAADTQYFGPGTRLTVL.

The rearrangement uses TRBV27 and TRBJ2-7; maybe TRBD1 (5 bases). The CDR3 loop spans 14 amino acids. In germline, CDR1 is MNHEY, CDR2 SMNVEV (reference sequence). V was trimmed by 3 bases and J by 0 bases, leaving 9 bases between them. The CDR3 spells CASSLTADSYEQYF. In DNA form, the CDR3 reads TGTGCCAGCAGTTTGACAGCAGACTCCTACGAGCAGTACTTC.

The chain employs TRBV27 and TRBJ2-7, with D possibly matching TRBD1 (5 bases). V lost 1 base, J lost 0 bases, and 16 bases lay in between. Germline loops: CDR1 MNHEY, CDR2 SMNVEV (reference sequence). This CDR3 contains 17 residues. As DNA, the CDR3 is TGTGCCAGCAGTTTATTTGGTTTGCAGGACAACTCCTACGAGCAGTACTTC. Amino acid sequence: CASSLFGLQDNSYEQYF.

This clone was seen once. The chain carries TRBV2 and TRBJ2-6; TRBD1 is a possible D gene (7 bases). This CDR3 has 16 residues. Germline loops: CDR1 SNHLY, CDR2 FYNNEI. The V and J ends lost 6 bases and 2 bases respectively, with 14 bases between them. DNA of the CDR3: TGTGCCAGCAGGGCACAGGGGAGGACTGGGGCCAACGTCCTGACTTTC. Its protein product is CASRAQGRTGANVLTF. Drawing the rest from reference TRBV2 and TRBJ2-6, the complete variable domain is EPEVTQTPSHQVTQMGQEVILRCVPISNHLYFYWYRQILGQKVEFLVSFYNNEISEKSEIFDDQFSVERPDGSNFTLKIRSTKLEDSAMYFCASRAQGRTGANVLTFGAGSRLTVL.

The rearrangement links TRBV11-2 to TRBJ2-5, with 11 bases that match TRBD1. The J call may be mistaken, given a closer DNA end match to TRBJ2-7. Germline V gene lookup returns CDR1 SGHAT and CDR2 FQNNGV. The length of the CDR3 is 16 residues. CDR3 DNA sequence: TGTGCCAGCAGCTTAGTGGCTGGGACAGGGGGCTACGAGCAGTACTTC. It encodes CASSLVAGTGGYEQYF.